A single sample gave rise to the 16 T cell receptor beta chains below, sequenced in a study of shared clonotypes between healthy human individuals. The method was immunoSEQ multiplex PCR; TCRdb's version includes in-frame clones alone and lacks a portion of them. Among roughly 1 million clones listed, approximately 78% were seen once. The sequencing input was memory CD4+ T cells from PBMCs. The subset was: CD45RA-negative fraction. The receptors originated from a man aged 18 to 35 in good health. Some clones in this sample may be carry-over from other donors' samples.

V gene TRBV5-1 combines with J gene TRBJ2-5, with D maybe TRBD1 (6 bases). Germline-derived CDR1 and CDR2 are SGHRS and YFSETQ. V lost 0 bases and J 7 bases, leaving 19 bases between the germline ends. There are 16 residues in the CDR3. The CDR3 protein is CASSLVTRAEQGTQYF. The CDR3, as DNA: TGCGCCAGCAGCTTGGTTACGCGGGCAGAACAGGGGACCCAGTACTTC.

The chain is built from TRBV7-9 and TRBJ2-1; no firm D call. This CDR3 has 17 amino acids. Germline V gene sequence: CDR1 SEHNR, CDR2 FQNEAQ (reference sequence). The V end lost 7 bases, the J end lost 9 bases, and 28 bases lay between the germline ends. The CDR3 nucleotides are TGTGCCAGCACCTCAACCCTCGGACGGAGCTTATATGCTGAGCAGTTCTTC. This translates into CASTSTLGRSLYAEQFF. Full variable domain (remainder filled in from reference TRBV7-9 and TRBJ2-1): DTGVSQNPRHKITKRGQNVTFRCDPISEHNRLYWYRQTLGQGPEFLTYFQNEAQLEKSRLLSDRFSAERPKGSFSTLEIQRTEQGDSAMYLCASTSTLGRSLYAEQFFGPGTRLTVL.

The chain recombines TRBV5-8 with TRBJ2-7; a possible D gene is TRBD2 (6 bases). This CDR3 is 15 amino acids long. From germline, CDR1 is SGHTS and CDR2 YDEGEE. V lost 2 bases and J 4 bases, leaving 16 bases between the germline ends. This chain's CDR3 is CASSFRSSDHYEQYF. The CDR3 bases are TGTGCCAGCAGCTTTCGGTCTAGCGACCATTACGAGCAGTACTTC.

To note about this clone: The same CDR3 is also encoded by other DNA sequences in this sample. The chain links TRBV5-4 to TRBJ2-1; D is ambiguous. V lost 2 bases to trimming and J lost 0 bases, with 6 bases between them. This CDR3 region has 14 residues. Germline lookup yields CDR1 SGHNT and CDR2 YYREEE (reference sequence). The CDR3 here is CASSFTSSYNEQFF. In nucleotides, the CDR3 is TGTGCCAGCAGCTTCACGAGCTCCTACAATGAGCAGTTCTTC.

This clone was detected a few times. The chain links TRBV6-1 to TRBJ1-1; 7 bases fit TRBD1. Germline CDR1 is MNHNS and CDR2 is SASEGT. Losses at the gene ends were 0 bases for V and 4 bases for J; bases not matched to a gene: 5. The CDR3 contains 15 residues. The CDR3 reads CASSEALWDSTEAFF. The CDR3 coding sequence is TGTGCCAGCAGTGAAGCGCTGTGGGACAGCACTGAAGCTTTCTTT.

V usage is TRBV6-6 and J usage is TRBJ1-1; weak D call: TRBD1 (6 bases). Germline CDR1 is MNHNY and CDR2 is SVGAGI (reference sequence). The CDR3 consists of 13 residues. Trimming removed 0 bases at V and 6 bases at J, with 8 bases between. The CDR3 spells CASSYSGGPEAFF. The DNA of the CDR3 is TGTGCCAGCAGTTACTCGGGGGGCCCTGAAGCTTTCTTT.

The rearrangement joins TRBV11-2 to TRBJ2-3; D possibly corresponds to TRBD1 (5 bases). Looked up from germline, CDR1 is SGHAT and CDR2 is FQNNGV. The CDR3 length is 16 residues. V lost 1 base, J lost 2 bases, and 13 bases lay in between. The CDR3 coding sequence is TGTGCCAGCAGCTTAGTTCCAGGGCAGGACACAGATACGCAGTATTTT. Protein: CASSLVPGQDTDTQYF.

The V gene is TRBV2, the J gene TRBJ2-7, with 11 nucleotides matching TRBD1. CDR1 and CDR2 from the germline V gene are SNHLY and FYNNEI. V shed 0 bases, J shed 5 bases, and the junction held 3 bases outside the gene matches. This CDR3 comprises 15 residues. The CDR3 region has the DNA TGTGCCAGCAGTGAAGCTGGACAGGGGGCCGACGAGCAGTACTTC. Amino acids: CASSEAGQGADEQYF.

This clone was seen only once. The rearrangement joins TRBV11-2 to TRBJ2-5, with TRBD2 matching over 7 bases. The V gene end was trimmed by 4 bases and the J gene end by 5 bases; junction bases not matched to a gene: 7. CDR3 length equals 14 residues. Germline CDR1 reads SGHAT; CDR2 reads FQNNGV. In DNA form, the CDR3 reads TGTGCCAGCAGCTACGGGAGGAGTATGGAGACCCAGTACTTC. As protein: CASSYGRSMETQYF.

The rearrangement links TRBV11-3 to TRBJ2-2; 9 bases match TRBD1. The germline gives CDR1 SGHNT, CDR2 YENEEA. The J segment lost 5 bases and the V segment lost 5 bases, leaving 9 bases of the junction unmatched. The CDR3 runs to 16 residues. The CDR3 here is CASSHKDRGRTGELFF. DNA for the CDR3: TGTGCCAGCAGCCATAAGGACAGGGGACGAACCGGGGAGCTGTTTTTT.

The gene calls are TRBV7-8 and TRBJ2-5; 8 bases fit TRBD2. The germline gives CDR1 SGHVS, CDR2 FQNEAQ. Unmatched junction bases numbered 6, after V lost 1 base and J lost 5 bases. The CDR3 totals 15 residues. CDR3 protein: CASSLDGRAGETQYF. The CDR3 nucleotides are TGTGCCAGCAGCTTAGACGGGAGGGCCGGGGAGACCCAGTACTTC.

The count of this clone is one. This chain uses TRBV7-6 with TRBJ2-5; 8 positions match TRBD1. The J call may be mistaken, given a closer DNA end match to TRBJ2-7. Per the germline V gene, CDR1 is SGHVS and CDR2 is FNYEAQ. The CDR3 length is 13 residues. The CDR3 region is CASSYGQGGEQYF. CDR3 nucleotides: TGTGCCAGCAGCTACGGACAGGGAGGCGAGCAGTACTTC.

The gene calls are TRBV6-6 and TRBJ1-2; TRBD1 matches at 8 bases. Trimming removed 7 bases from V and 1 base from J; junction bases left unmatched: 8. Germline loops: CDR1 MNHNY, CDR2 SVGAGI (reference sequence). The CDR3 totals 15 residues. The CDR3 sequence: CASIDRGPLNYGYTF. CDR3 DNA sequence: TGTGCCAGCATTGACAGGGGCCCCCTTAACTATGGCTACACCTTC.

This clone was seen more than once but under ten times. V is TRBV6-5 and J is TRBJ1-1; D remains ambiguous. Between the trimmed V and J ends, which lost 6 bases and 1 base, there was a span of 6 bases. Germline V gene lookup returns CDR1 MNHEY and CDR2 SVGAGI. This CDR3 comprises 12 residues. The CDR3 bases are TGTGCCAGCAGGCAGGCGAACACTGAAGCTTTCTTT. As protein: CASRQANTEAFF.

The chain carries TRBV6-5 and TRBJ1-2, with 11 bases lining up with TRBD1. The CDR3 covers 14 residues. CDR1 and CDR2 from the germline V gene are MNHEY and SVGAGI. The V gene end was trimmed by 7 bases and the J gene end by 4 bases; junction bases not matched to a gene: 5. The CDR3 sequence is CASKGTGGIYGYTF. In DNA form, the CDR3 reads TGTGCCAGCAAAGGGACAGGGGGAATCTATGGCTACACCTTC.

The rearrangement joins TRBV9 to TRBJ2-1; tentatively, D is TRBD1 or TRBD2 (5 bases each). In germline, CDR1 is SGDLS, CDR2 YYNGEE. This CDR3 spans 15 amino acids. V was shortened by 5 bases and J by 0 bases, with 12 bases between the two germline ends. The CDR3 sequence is CASRAPGSSYNEQFF. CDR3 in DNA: TGTGCCAGCAGAGCCCCAGGGAGCTCCTACAATGAGCAGTTCTTC.